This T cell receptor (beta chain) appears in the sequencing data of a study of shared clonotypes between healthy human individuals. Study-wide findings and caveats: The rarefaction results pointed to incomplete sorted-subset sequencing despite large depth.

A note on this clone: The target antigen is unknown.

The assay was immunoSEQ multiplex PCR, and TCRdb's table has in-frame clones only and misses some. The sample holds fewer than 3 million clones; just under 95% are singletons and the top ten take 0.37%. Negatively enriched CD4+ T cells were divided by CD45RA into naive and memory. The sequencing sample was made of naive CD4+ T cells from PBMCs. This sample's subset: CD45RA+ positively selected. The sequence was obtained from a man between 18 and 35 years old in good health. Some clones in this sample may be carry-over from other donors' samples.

CDR3 sequence: CASSPDRGGKLFF. The CDR3 DNA follows: TGCGCCAGCAGTCCAGACAGGGGTGGAAAACTGTTTTTT. The J gene is TRBJ1-4, the V gene TRBV10-1, with 8 positions matching TRBD1. This CDR3 region has 13 residues. Germline values: CDR1 WNHNN, CDR2 SYGVQD (reference sequence). Trimming at V came to 5 bases and at J to 10 bases, leaving 6 bases not matched to a gene.